These T cell receptor beta chains were read from a single sample in a study of blood T cell repertoires in COVID-19. The method was immunoSEQ multiplex PCR; TCRdb's version includes in-frame clones alone and lacks a portion of them. This sample yields 250,000 to 350,000 clones, of which approximately 86% are seen a single time; roughly 2.3% belongs to the top ten. Sequencing input: peripheral blood. The receptor source for this set is a man aged 18 to 29 with active or convalescent COVID-19. Each CDR3 is given with its conserved first and last residue. Fields, in order: J gene, V gene, D gene, clone size, CDR3 DNA, CDR3 protein. A D gene is named only where the DNA matches it firmly. Size values are once, few and many counts, or a class for expanded clones, and some rows have none.

J: TRBJ2-7; V: TRBV5-1; D: TRBD1; size: few; DNA: TGCGCCAGCAGCTTAGACAGGGTCGAGCAGTACTTC; CDR3: CASSLDRVEQYF
J: TRBJ2-3; V: TRBV15; D: TRBD1; size: .; DNA: TGTGCCACCAGCAAAACAGGGGGCCAAGCAGATACGCAGTATTTT; CDR3: CATSKTGGQADTQYF
J: TRBJ2-1; V: TRBV19; D: .; size: .; DNA: TGTGCCAGTAGTATTGTCACAGGGAACCATGAGCAGTTCTTC; CDR3: CASSIVTGNHEQFF
J: TRBJ1-2; V: TRBV5-5; D: TRBD1; size: once; DNA: TGTGCCAGCAGCCCGACGGACAGGGAGTATGGCTACACCTTC; CDR3: CASSPTDREYGYTF
J: TRBJ2-7; V: TRBV7-2; D: TRBD1; size: few; DNA: TGTGCCAGCAGCAAGATCCCCGGACAGGGGGACGAGCAGTACTTC; CDR3: CASSKIPGQGDEQYF
J: TRBJ2-2; V: TRBV7-9; D: .; size: .; DNA: TGTGCCACTAAGGTCGGGGCGAACACCGGGGAGCTGTTTTTT; CDR3: CATKVGANTGELFF
J: TRBJ2-1; V: TRBV6-5; D: .; size: .; DNA: TGTGCCAGCAGTTACAATTTTCGGGAGCAGTTCTTC; CDR3: CASSYNFREQFF
J: TRBJ1-5; V: TRBV6-5; D: TRBD1; size: once; DNA: TGTGCCAGCAGAGGATCGACAGGGCTCAATCAGCCCCAGCATTTT; CDR3: CASRGSTGLNQPQHF
J: TRBJ2-5; V: TRBV5-1; D: TRBD1; size: .; DNA: TGCGCCAGCAGCCCGTTTCCCGAGACAGGGGGAGAGACCCAGTACTTC; CDR3: CASSPFPETGGETQYF
J: TRBJ1-2; V: TRBV7-8; D: TRBD1; size: .; DNA: TGTGCCAGCAGCTTAATCTCTGGGTCGGGACAGTCGATTTATGGCTACACCTTC; CDR3: CASSLISGSGQSIYGYTF
J: TRBJ2-3; V: TRBV27; D: TRBD1; size: .; DNA: TGTGCCAGCAGTTCCTACCCTGGACAGGGGGCTGGAGATACGCAGTATTTT; CDR3: CASSSYPGQGAGDTQYF
J: TRBJ2-7; V: TRBV11-1; D: TRBD2; size: .; DNA: TGTGCCAGCAGCTTAGGGGGAGGGCCCCTCTACGAGCAGTACTTC; CDR3: CASSLGGGPLYEQYF
J: TRBJ2-3; V: TRBV5-1; D: TRBD1; size: .; DNA: TGCGCCAGCAGCTTCCCCGACAGGGGTGCAGATACGCAGTATTTT; CDR3: CASSFPDRGADTQYF
J: TRBJ1-6; V: TRBV19; D: .; size: .; DNA: TGTGCCAGTAGTACAGGTCATAATTCACCCCTCCACTTT; CDR3: CASSTGHNSPLHF
J: TRBJ2-3; V: TRBV28; D: .; size: .; DNA: TGTGCCAGCAGTTTTAGTGCGGATACGCAGTATTTT; CDR3: CASSFSADTQYF
J: TRBJ1-1; V: TRBV4-1; D: TRBD1; size: once; DNA: TGCGCCAGCAGCCAAGGAGCGGACAGGGGGGTTTTGAACACTGAAGCTTTCTTT; CDR3: CASSQGADRGVLNTEAFF
J: TRBJ2-2; V: TRBV5-4; D: TRBD2; size: .; DNA: TGTGCCAGCGCCTTTAGGGCGGGGGAGTACACCGGGGAGCTGTTTTTT; CDR3: CASAFRAGEYTGELFF
J: TRBJ1-6; V: TRBV19; D: .; size: .; DNA: TGTGCCAGTAGTATGAGAAACAATTCACCCCTCCACTTT; CDR3: CASSMRNNSPLHF
J: TRBJ1-5; V: TRBV6-5; D: .; size: .; DNA: TGTGCCAGCAATGCAGGGGGCAATCAGCCCCAGCATTTT; CDR3: CASNAGGNQPQHF
J: TRBJ1-5; V: TRBV27; D: .; size: once; DNA: TGTGCCAGCAGTTTTTCAGGGGTCAATCAGCCCCAGCATTTT; CDR3: CASSFSGVNQPQHF
J: TRBJ2-7; V: TRBV5-5; D: .; size: .; DNA: TGTGCCAGCAGCTTATTAGGGGTGTACGAGCAGTACTTC; CDR3: CASSLLGVYEQYF
J: TRBJ2-5; V: TRBV9; D: .; size: .; DNA: TGTGCCAGCAGCGTGGGTGGACTTCAAGAGACCCAGTACTTC; CDR3: CASSVGGLQETQYF
J: TRBJ2-3; V: TRBV11-2; D: TRBD2; size: .; DNA: TGTGCCAGCAGCTTAGTAGCGGGGGGCCTTAGTGAACAGTATTTT; CDR3: CASSLVAGGLSEQYF
J: TRBJ1-2; V: TRBV28; D: .; size: .; DNA: TGTGCCAGCAGTTTAGTGCACAACGATGGCTACACCTTC; CDR3: CASSLVHNDGYTF
J: TRBJ2-5; V: TRBV9; D: .; size: .; DNA: TGTGCCAGCAGCGTTCGGGGGGCTCCACAAGAGACCCAGTACTTC; CDR3: CASSVRGAPQETQYF
J: TRBJ2-7; V: TRBV7-6; D: TRBD2; size: .; DNA: TGTGCCAGCAGCAACCTAGCGGGAGTCAGCTACGAGCAGTACTTC; CDR3: CASSNLAGVSYEQYF
J: TRBJ1-5; V: TRBV19; D: .; size: .; DNA: TGTGCCAGTAGTGGGACACAAAATAGCAATCAGCCCCAGCATTTT; CDR3: CASSGTQNSNQPQHF
J: TRBJ1-6; V: TRBV5-4; D: TRBD1; size: once; DNA: TGTGCCAGCCAAAGACAGGGGGCGGAAATTTCACCCCTCCACTTT; CDR3: CASQRQGAEISPLHF